This T cell receptor beta chain stems from a study of early T cells in non-severe SARS-CoV-2 infection. Study background: Bulk RNA taken from unsorted whole blood was sequenced, leaving chains unpaired. General study points: In VDJdb matching, anti-spike CD8 responses were favored while private and CD4 specificities went missing.

About this clonotype: Antigen: not known.

Germline CDR1 and CDR2: SGHAT and FQNNGV. V lost 3 bases to trimming and J lost 5 bases, with 10 bases between them. This CDR3 contains 13 residues. cDNA molecules, individually, were tagged with unique molecular identifiers. TCRdb re-called the 5' RACE reads with MiXCR, one entry per CDR3 protein. The sample consists of around 84,000 distinct CDR3 sequences, 14% of them appearing once. This clonotype was sampled from an adult who was a healthcare worker with PCR-confirmed SARS-CoV-2 infection or an uninfected control (not recorded which). The chain has TRBV11-2 and TRBJ1-1; a weak D match, TRBD1 (6 bases). Specimen: whole blood. The CDR3 bases are TGTGCCAGCAGCTTTAGGGGGGGGACTGAAGCTTTCTTT. Amino acid sequence: CASSFRGGTEAFF.